The 24 T cell receptor beta chains below were found in one sample sequenced in a study of Tregs in tolerant kidney transplant recipients. TCRdb's copy holds only in-frame clones and misses some; the assay was immunoSEQ multiplex PCR. Of over 60,000 clones in the sample, 95% to 98% were seen once. The sample here was CD4+ T cells from blood, taken before the transplant. The source of these receptors is a human donor who received a combined kidney and bone marrow transplant.

V and J are TRBV19 and TRBJ2-5; TRBD1 matches 7 bases. V trimming: 8 bases; J trimming: 5 bases; junction bases outside the gene matches: 8. This CDR3 is 13 amino acids long. CDR1 and CDR2 from the germline V gene are LNHDA and SQIVND (reference sequence). CDR3 in DNA: TGTGCCAGTGGCCAGGGGGTTCAGGAGACCCAGTACTTC. Its protein is CASGQGVQETQYF.

The chain is built from TRBV19 and TRBJ2-4, with a tentative D call TRBD2 (6 bases). Per germline, CDR1 LNHDA and CDR2 SQIVND (reference sequence). This CDR3 has 16 residues. Deletions cut 5 bases from V and 8 bases from J, with 22 bases between. The DNA of the CDR3 is TGTGCCAGTAGTCCCCTGGGGGGAGGACTTAAGGACATTCAGTACTTC. Its protein is CASSPLGGGLKDIQYF.

The CDR3 protein is CASSLVSGSGETQYF. In DNA, the CDR3 is TGTGCCAGCAGCTTGGTTTCGGGGTCCGGAGAGACCCAGTACTTC. This chain connects TRBV5-4 to TRBJ2-5; D may be TRBD2 (5 bases). The V gene's germline CDR1 is SGHNT and CDR2 YYREEE (reference sequence). This CDR3 is 15 amino acids long. The V gene lost 0 bases and the J gene lost 4 bases, with 13 bases spanning the gap.

This sequence joins TRBV14 and TRBJ1-1, with 8 bases that match TRBD1. Trimming removed 1 base from V and 0 bases from J; junction bases left unmatched: 7. The germline CDR1 and CDR2 sequences are SGHDN and FVKESK. The CDR3 has 17 residues. The CDR3 spells CASSQVIGDRMNTEAFF. In DNA, the CDR3 is TGTGCCAGCAGCCAAGTGATAGGGGACAGGATGAACACTGAAGCTTTCTTT.

J is TRBJ1-4 and V is TRBV5-8; 7 positions agree with TRBD1. Germline CDR1 SGHTS, CDR2 YDEGEE. The length of the CDR3 is 16 residues. Unmatched junction bases numbered 6, after V lost 2 bases and J lost 2 bases. Here the CDR3 reads CASSFPGQQTNEKLFF. CDR3 bases: TGTGCCAGCAGCTTTCCGGGACAGCAGACTAATGAAAAACTGTTTTTT.

To note about this clone: The junction shows a germline mismatch at one end, possibly a read error. V gene TRBV15 combines with J gene TRBJ1-2; D is ambiguous. The CDR3 runs 16 residues. The germline CDR1 and CDR2 sequences are LNHNV and YYDKDF (reference sequence). CDR3 in DNA: TGTGCCGCCAGCAGAGATTCCGCCGCCAGATCCTATGGCTACACCTTC. Translating it yields CAASRDSAARSYGYTF. Combining the CDR3 with reference TRBV15 and TRBJ1-2 gives the whole variable domain DAMVIQNPRYQVTQFGKPVTLSCSQTLNHNVMYWYQQKSSQAPKLLFHYYDKDFNNEADTPDNFQSRRPNTSFCFLDIRSPGLGDTAMYLCAASRDSAARSYGYTFGSGTRLTVV.

The V and J genes are TRBV6-5 and TRBJ2-3, with 9 bases lining up with TRBD2. This CDR3 spans 15 amino acids. The J segment lost 11 bases and the V segment lost 8 bases, leaving 17 bases of the junction unmatched. The V gene's germline CDR1 is MNHEY and CDR2 SVGAGI. In nucleotides, the CDR3 is TGTGCCAGCGGTACGCTTCGCCTGGCAGCGGGGGGGCAGTATTTT. This encodes CASGTLRLAAGGQYF.

The gene calls are TRBV7-2 and TRBJ1-2, with 11 nucleotides matching TRBD1. Germline V CDR1 and CDR2: SGHTA, FQGNSA. CDR3 size: 16 residues. With V trimmed by 5 bases and J by 7 bases, 12 bases remained unmatched. For the CDR3, the DNA is TGTGCCAGCAGCCTGAACTCCGGACAGGGGGCGGGTGGCTACACCTTC. This encodes CASSLNSGQGAGGYTF.

The chain recombines TRBV5-6 with TRBJ2-7; D gene uncertain. Per the germline V gene, CDR1 is SGHDT and CDR2 is YYEEEE. The CDR3 spans 14 residues. V was clipped by 4 bases and J by 0 bases, with 11 bases between them. CDR3 coding DNA: TGTGCCAGCAGCATACCTACGTACTCCTACGAGCAGTACTTC. This gives the protein CASSIPTYSYEQYF.

This chain joins TRBV18 and TRBJ2-6; tentatively, D is TRBD2 (6 bases). The germline CDR1 and CDR2 sequences are KGHSH and LQKENI. The V and J ends lost 5 bases and 4 bases respectively, with 15 bases between them. This CDR3 spans 16 amino acids. Here the CDR3 reads CASSSGTDSGANVLTF. CDR3 nucleotide sequence: TGTGCCAGCTCAAGTGGGACTGACTCAGGGGCCAACGTCCTGACTTTC.

V and J are TRBV29-1 and TRBJ2-1; no clear D. V gave up 7 bases and J gave up 4 bases, with 14 bases separating them. The CDR3 totals 13 residues. Per germline, CDR1 SQVTM and CDR2 ANQGSEA. The CDR3 nucleotides are TGCAGCGCTGCCGGGTCCTCATACAATGAGCAGTTCTTC. The encoded protein is CSAAGSSYNEQFF.

V gene TRBV5-1 combines with J gene TRBJ2-5; maybe TRBD2 (6 bases). The germline gives CDR1 SGHRS, CDR2 YFSETQ. V dropped 2 bases and J dropped 5 bases, with 13 bases sitting between them. The CDR3 spans 14 residues. CDR3 residues: CASSLGRRDETQYF. Written as DNA, the CDR3 is TGCGCCAGCAGCTTAGGTCGGCGGGATGAGACCCAGTACTTC.

The chain links TRBV11-1 to TRBJ2-7, with 12 bases aligning to TRBD2. This CDR3 comprises 15 residues. Germline CDR1 reads SGHAT; CDR2 reads FQDESV (reference sequence). Trimming at V came to 1 base and at J to 5 bases, leaving 3 bases not matched to a gene. CDR3 sequence (DNA): TGTGCCAGCAGCTTAGGACTAGCGGGAGTTGACGAGCAGTACTTC. Protein product: CASSLGLAGVDEQYF.

This rearrangement joins TRBV7-9 to TRBJ2-7; no definite D call. The length of the CDR3 is 13 residues. Germline lookup yields CDR1 SEHNR and CDR2 FQNEAQ (reference sequence). Trimming shortened V by 1 base and J by 4 bases, and 8 bases separated the two germline ends. The CDR3 sequence is CASSLVWQYEQYF. DNA for the CDR3: TGTGCCAGCAGCTTAGTTTGGCAGTACGAGCAGTACTTC.

The chain joins TRBV2 to TRBJ1-5; D gene uncertain. Germline loops: CDR1 SNHLY, CDR2 FYNNEI. This CDR3 comprises 13 residues. V was clipped by 6 bases and J by 3 bases, with 9 bases between them. The CDR3 region is CASRSEINQPQHF. CDR3 bases: TGTGCCAGCAGGTCAGAAATCAATCAGCCCCAGCATTTT.

CDR3 bases: TGTGCCAGCAGCGTGATCGCGGGACAGGTCAATCAGCCCCAGCATTTT. Amino acid sequence: CASSVIAGQVNQPQHF. The chain carries TRBV5-5 and TRBJ1-5; 8 nucleotides match TRBD1. CDR3 size: 16 residues. V lost 4 bases, J lost 3 bases, and 9 bases stayed unmatched. The germline gives CDR1 SGHKS, CDR2 YYEKEE (reference sequence).

The genes are TRBV2 and TRBJ2-1; 10 bases map to TRBD1. Germline CDR1 SNHLY, CDR2 FYNNEI. This CDR3 region has 14 residues. V gave up 6 bases and J gave up 6 bases; unmatched junction bases: 5. For the CDR3, the DNA is TGTGCCAGCAGGATCCGGGACAGGGGCAATGAGCAGTTCTTC. Translating it yields CASRIRDRGNEQFF. Complete variable domain (other parts from reference TRBV2 and TRBJ2-1): EPEVTQTPSHQVTQMGQEVILRCVPISNHLYFYWYRQILGQKVEFLVSFYNNEISEKSEIFDDQFSVERPDGSNFTLKIRSTKLEDSAMYFCASRIRDRGNEQFFGPGTRLTVL.

As concerns this clone: The junction shows a germline mismatch at one end, possibly a read error. This chain joins TRBV5-5 and TRBJ2-1; TRBD1 is a possible D gene (6 bases). This CDR3 contains 14 residues. Germline CDR1 reads SGHKS; CDR2 reads YYEKEE (reference sequence). The CDR3 region has the DNA TGTGCCAGCAGCTTTGGACAGACCTACAGTGAGCAGTTCTTC. Translated, it gives CASSFGQTYSEQFF.

The chain has TRBV18 and TRBJ2-1; D is possibly TRBD1 (5 bases). This CDR3 spans 16 amino acids. Trimming shortened V by 2 bases and J by 4 bases, and 15 bases separated the two germline ends. Germline CDR1 reads KGHSH; CDR2 reads LQKENI. Here the CDR3 DNA reads TGTGCCAGCTCACCAAACAGGTCCATGGGGTACAATGAGCAGTTCTTC. Translated: CASSPNRSMGYNEQFF.

This clone occurred a few times. The CDR3, as DNA: TGTGCCAGCAGTTTATCGACAGGGTATGATCAGCCCCAGCATTTT. Amino acid sequence: CASSLSTGYDQPQHF. The chain links TRBV27 to TRBJ1-5; 7 nucleotides agree with TRBD1. The ends lost 0 bases at V and 5 bases at J; junction bases unmatched: 4. The CDR3 spans 15 residues. CDR1 is MNHEY, CDR2 SMNVEV, per germline (reference sequence).

The V gene is TRBV28, the J gene TRBJ2-2; D possibly corresponds to TRBD2 (5 bases). V was clipped by 5 bases and J by 1 base, with 8 bases between them. CDR1 is MDHEN, CDR2 SYDVKM, per germline. This CDR3 contains 14 residues. CDR3 DNA sequence: TGTGCCAGCAGTGAGGGCAGGAACACCGGGGAGCTGTTTTTT. This gives the protein CASSEGRNTGELFF.

V gene TRBV5-1 combines with J gene TRBJ2-3, with TRBD2 identical over 8 bases. This CDR3 is 15 amino acids long. J gave up 5 bases and V 5 bases, and 10 bases lay outside the gene matches. Germline CDR1 reads SGHRS; CDR2 reads YFSETQ. The CDR3 DNA is TGCGCCAGCAGGCCTCTCAGCGGGAGTGGAGATACGCAGTATTTT. This codes for CASRPLSGSGDTQYF.

In this sample, this clone turned up a few times. The chain uses TRBV5-6 and TRBJ1-1; TRBD1 matches 11 bases. V trimming: 0 bases; J trimming: 1 base; junction bases outside the gene matches: 11. This CDR3 spans 19 amino acids. Germline values: CDR1 SGHDT, CDR2 YYEEEE. CDR3 loop: CASSLAFSGTGGGNTEAFF. The CDR3 DNA is TGTGCCAGCAGCTTGGCGTTTTCCGGGACAGGGGGAGGGAACACTGAAGCTTTCTTT.

This chain uses TRBV2 with TRBJ1-6, with D tentatively TRBD1 (5 bases). The CDR3 extends over 15 amino acids. Per the germline V gene, CDR1 is SNHLY and CDR2 is FYNNEI. The ends were cut back, 2 bases at V and 5 bases at J, with 10 bases in the middle. This chain's CDR3 is CASSENPGNNSPLHF. The CDR3, as DNA: TGTGCCAGCAGTGAAAACCCAGGGAATAATTCACCCCTCCACTTT.